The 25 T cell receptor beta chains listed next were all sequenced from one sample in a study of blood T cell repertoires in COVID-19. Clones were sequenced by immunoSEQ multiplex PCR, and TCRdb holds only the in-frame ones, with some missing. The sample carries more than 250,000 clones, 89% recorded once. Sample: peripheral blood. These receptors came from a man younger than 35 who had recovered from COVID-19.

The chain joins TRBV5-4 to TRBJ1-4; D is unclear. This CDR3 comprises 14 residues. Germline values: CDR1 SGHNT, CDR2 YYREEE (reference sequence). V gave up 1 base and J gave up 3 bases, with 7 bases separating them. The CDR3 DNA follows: TGTGCCAGCAGCTTGTACAGTTCTAATGAAAAACTGTTTTTT. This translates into CASSLYSSNEKLFF.

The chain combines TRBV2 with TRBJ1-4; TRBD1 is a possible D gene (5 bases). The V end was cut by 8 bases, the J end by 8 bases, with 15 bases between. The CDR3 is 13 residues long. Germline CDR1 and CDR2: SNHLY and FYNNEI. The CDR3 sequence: CASRSGGGEKLFF. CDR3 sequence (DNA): TGTGCCAGCCGTTCGGGGGGAGGGGAAAAACTGTTTTTT.

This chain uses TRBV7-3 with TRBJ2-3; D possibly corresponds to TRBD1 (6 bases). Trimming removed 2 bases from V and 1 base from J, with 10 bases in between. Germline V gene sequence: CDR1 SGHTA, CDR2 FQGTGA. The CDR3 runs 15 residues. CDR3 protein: CASSLGTPRTDTQYF. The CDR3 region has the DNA TGTGCCAGCAGCTTAGGGACACCACGCACAGATACGCAGTATTTT.

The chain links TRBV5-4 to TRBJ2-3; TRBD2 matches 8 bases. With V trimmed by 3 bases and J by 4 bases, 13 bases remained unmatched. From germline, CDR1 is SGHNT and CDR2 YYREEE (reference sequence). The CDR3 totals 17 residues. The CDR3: CASSSLRAGGIPDTQYF. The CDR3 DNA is TGTGCCAGCAGCTCTCTTCGTGCGGGAGGTATCCCAGATACGCAGTATTTT. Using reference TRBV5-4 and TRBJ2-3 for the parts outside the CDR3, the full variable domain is ETGVTQSPTHLIKTRGQQVTLRCSSQSGHNTVSWYQQALGQGPQFIFQYYREEENGRGNFPPRFSGLQFPNYSSELNVNALELDDSALYLCASSSLRAGGIPDTQYFGPGTRLTVL.

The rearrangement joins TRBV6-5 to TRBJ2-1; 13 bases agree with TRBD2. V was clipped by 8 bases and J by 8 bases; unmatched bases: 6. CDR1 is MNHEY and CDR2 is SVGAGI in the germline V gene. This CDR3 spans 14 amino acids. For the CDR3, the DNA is TGTGCCAGCTCCGGGACTAGCGGGATCGATGAGCAGTTCTTC. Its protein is CASSGTSGIDEQFF.

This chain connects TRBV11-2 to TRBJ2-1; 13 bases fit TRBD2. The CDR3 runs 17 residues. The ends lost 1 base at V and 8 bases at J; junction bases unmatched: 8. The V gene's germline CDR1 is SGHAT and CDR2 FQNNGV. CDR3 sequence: CASSLGPTSGGVYEQFF. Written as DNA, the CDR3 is TGTGCCAGCAGCTTAGGGCCAACTAGCGGGGGGGTGTATGAGCAGTTCTTC.

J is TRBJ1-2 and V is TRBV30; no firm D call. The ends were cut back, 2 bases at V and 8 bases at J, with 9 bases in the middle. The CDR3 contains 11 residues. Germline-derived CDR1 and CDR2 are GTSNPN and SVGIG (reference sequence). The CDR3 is CAWSRTRGYTF. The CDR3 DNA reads TGTGCCTGGAGTAGGACTCGGGGCTACACCTTC.

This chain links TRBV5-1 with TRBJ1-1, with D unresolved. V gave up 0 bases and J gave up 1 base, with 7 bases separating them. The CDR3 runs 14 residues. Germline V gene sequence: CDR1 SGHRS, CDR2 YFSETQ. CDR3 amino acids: CASSLEGENTEAFF. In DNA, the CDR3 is TGCGCCAGCAGCTTGGAAGGAGAGAACACTGAAGCTTTCTTT.

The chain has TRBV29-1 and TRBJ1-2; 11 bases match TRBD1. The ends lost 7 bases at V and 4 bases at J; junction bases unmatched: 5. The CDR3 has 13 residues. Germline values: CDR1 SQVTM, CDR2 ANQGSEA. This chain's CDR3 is CSARTGGGYGYTF. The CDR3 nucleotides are TGCAGCGCCCGGACAGGGGGCGGCTATGGCTACACCTTC.

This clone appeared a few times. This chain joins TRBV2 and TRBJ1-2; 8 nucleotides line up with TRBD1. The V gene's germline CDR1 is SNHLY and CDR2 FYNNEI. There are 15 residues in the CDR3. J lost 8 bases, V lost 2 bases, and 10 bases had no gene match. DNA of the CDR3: TGTGCCAGCAGTGAAATGTCAGGGGGCGTGGAGGGCTACACCTTC. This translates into CASSEMSGGVEGYTF. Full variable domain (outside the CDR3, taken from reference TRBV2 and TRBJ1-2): EPEVTQTPSHQVTQMGQEVILRCVPISNHLYFYWYRQILGQKVEFLVSFYNNEISEKSEIFDDQFSVERPDGSNFTLKIRSTKLEDSAMYFCASSEMSGGVEGYTFGSGTRLTVV.

In DNA, the CDR3 is TGCAGCGTTGGGGCCCTGAATGGCTCTGGAAACACCATATATTTT. It encodes CSVGALNGSGNTIYF. The rearrangement joins TRBV29-1 to TRBJ1-3; D not resolved. This CDR3 has 15 residues. V was pared by 4 bases and J by 0 bases, with 13 bases between. Per germline, CDR1 SQVTM and CDR2 ANQGSEA.

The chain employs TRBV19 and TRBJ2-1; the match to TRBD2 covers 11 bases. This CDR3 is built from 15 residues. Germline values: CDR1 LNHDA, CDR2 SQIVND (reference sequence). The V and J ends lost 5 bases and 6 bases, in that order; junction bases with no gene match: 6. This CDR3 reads CASSLLAGGVNEQFF. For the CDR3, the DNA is TGTGCCAGTAGTCTCCTAGCGGGAGGAGTCAATGAGCAGTTCTTC.

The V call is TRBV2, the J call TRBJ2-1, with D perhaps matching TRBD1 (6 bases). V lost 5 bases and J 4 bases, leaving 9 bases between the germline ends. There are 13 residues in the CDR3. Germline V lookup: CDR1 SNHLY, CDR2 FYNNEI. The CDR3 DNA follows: TGTGCCAGCAGTAGGACAGAGTACAATGAGCAGTTCTTC. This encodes CASSRTEYNEQFF.

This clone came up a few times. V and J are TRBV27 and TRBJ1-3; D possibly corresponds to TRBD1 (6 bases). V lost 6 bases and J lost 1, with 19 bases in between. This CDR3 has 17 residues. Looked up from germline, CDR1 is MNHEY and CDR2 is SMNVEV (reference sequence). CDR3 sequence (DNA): TGTGCCAGCAGGGCCAGGGGCGCAGAGAGGTCTGGAAACACCATATATTTT. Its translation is CASRARGAERSGNTIYF.

The CDR3 reads CASSPMNRESDTEAFF. CDR3 DNA sequence: TGTGCCAGCAGCCCTATGAACAGGGAGTCGGACACTGAAGCTTTCTTT. The rearrangement uses TRBV7-8 and TRBJ1-1; the D gene is possibly TRBD1 (6 bases). The V gene's germline CDR1 is SGHVS and CDR2 FQNEAQ. This CDR3 has 16 amino acids. The germline V and J ends were trimmed by 5 bases and 3 bases, with 19 bases remaining between them.

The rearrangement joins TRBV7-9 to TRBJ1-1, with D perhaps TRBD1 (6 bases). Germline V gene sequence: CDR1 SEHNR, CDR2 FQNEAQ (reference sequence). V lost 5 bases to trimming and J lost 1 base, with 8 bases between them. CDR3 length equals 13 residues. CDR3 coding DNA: TGTGCCAGCAGCCCACAGGGGAACACTGAAGCTTTCTTT. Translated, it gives CASSPQGNTEAFF.

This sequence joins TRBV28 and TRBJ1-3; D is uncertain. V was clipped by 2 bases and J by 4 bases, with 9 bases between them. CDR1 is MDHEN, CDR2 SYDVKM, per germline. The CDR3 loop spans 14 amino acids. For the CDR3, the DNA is TGTGCCAGCAGTTTACCTATGAGAGGAAACACCATATATTTT. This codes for CASSLPMRGNTIYF.

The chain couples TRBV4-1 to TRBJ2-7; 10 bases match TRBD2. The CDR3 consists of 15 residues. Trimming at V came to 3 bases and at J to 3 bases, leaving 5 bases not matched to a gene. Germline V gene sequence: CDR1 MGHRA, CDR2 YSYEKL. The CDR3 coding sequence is TGCGCCAGCAGCCAGGTCGGGACTAGCGACTACGAGCAGTACTTC. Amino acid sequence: CASSQVGTSDYEQYF.

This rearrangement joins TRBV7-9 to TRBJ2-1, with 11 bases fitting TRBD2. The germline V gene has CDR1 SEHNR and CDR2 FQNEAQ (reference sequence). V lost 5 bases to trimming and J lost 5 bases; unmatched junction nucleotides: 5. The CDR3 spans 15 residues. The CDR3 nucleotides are TGTGCCAGCAGCACCGGGACTAGCGGCGACAATGAGCAGTTCTTC. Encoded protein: CASSTGTSGDNEQFF.

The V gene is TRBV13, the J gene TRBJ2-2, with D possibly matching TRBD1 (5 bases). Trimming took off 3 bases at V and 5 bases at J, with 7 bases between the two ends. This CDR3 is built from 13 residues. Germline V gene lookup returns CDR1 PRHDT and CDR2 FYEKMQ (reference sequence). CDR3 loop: CASSFQGTGELFF. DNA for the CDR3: TGTGCCAGCAGCTTCCAGGGAACCGGGGAGCTGTTTTTT.

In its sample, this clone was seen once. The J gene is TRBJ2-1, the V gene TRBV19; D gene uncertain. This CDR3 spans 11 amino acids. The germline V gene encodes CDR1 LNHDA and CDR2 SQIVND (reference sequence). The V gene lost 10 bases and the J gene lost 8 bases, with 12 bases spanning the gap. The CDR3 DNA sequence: TGTGCCACCACCGTCCTAGATGAGCAGTTCTTC. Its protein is CATTVLDEQFF. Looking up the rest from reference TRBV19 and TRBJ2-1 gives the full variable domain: DGGITQSPKYLFRKEGQNVTLSCEQNLNHDAMYWYRQDPGQGLRLIYYSQIVNDFQKGDIAEGYSVSREKKESFPLTVTSAQKNPTAFYLCATTVLDEQFFGPGTRLTVL.

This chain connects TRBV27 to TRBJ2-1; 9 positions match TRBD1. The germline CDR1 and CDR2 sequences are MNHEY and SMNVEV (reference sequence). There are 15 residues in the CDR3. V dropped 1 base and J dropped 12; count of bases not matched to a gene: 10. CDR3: CASSLFGQGKTGQFF. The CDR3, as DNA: TGTGCCAGCAGTTTATTCGGACAGGGGAAGACAGGGCAGTTCTTC.

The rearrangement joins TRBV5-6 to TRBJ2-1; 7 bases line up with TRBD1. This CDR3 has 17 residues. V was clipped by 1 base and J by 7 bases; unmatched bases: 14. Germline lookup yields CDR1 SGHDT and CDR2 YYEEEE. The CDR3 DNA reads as TGTGCCAGCAGCTTGACGGTTACGGACAGGTCTCGGAATGAGCAGTTCTTC. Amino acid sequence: CASSLTVTDRSRNEQFF. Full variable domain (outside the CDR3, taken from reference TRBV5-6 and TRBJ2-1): DAGVTQSPTHLIKTRGQQVTLRCSPKSGHDTVSWYQQALGQGPQFIFQYYEEEERQRGNFPDRFSGHQFPNYSSELNVNALLLGDSALYLCASSLTVTDRSRNEQFFGPGTRLTVL.

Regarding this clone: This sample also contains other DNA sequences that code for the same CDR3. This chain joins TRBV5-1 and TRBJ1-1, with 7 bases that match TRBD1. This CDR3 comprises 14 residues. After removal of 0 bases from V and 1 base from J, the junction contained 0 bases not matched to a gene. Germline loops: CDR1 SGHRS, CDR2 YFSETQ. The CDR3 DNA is TGCGCCAGCAGCTTGGACAGGGGGAACACTGAAGCTTTCTTT. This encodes CASSLDRGNTEAFF.

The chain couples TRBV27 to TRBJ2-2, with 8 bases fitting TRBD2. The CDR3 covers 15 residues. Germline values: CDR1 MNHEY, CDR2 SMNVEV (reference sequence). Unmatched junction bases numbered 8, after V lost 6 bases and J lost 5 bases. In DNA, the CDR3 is TGTGCCAGCAGCCAGCGGGAGCGAAATACCGGGGAGCTGTTTTTT. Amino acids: CASSQRERNTGELFF.